Presented here are 8 T cell receptor beta chains from one specimen sequenced in a study of cytomegalovirus exposure and HLA in healthy donors. Vbeta (60) and Jbeta (13) primers were used in the PCR. Here immunoSEQ multiplex PCR was the method, and the copy in TCRdb shows in-frame clones only, minus some. Of over 90,000 clones listed, around 78% are singletons. The sample taken for sequencing was PBMCs. These receptor sequences come from a man aged 35 to 55 in good health and CMV-seronegative.

The rearrangement uses TRBV10-3 and TRBJ1-6; D gene unclear. V lost 2 bases, J lost 0 bases, and 8 bases lay in between. CDR3 size: 16 residues. From germline, CDR1 is ENHRY and CDR2 SYGVKD. The CDR3 nucleotides read TGTGCCATCAGTGAGACGGAGAGCTCCTATAATTCACCCCTCCACTTT. This gives the protein CAISETESSYNSPLHF.

This chain connects TRBV5-1 to TRBJ2-5; a possible D gene is TRBD2 (5 bases). The J call may be incorrect, as the DNA end agrees better with TRBJ2-7. CDR1 is SGHRS and CDR2 is YFSETQ in the germline V gene. The CDR3 spans 12 residues. The chain's CDR3 is CASSYEGYEQYF. The CDR3 DNA sequence: TGCGCCAGCAGCTACGAGGGCTACGAGCAGTACTTC.

The gene calls are TRBV2 and TRBJ2-1, with D uncertain. This CDR3 has 14 amino acids. Germline values: CDR1 SNHLY, CDR2 FYNNEI. Trimming cost V 6 bases and J 0 bases, with 9 bases left between them. The CDR3 DNA is TGTGCCAGCAGGGGCGTTAGCTCCTACAATGAGCAGTTCTTC. This gives the protein CASRGVSSYNEQFF.

The chain is built from TRBV2 and TRBJ1-6, with TRBD1 as a possible D gene (5 bases). This CDR3 is 15 amino acids long. CDR1 and CDR2 from the germline V gene are SNHLY and FYNNEI. With 4 bases removed from V and 7 bases from J, the gap between germline ends came to 14 bases. CDR3 loop: CASSATDNWNSPLHF. The CDR3, as DNA: TGTGCCAGCAGTGCCACGGACAATTGGAATTCACCCCTCCACTTT. The whole variable domain, remainder taken from reference TRBV2 and TRBJ1-6, is EPEVTQTPSHQVTQMGQEVILRCVPISNHLYFYWYRQILGQKVEFLVSFYNNEISEKSEIFDDQFSVERPDGSNFTLKIRSTKLEDSAMYFCASSATDNWNSPLHFGNGTRLTVT.

The chain uses TRBV6-1 and TRBJ2-7, with D possibly being TRBD1 (6 bases). Trimming removed 5 bases at V and 7 bases at J, with 15 bases between. CDR3 length equals 13 residues. In germline, CDR1 is MNHNS, CDR2 SASEGT. CDR3 bases: TGTGCCAGCAGTTATTCCAGGGGCGAGGAGCAGTACTTC. It codes for CASSYSRGEEQYF.

V is TRBV10-1 and J is TRBJ1-1, with no clear D. The V gene lost 2 bases and the J gene lost 5 bases, with 15 bases spanning the gap. Germline values: CDR1 WNHNN, CDR2 SYGVQD (reference sequence). The CDR3 contains 15 residues. The CDR3 region is CASSEATVGSTEAFF. CDR3 nucleotides: TGCGCCAGCAGTGAGGCCACGGTGGGCTCTACTGAAGCTTTCTTT.

The rearrangement uses TRBV7-9 and TRBJ1-1; 7 nucleotides line up with TRBD1. Looked up from germline, CDR1 is SEHNR and CDR2 is FQNEAQ (reference sequence). The CDR3 spans 15 residues. Germline trimming cut 5 bases from V and 4 bases from J; bases unmatched to any gene: 10. CDR3 loop: CASSPPSQGITEAFF. The CDR3 nucleotides are TGTGCCAGCAGCCCGCCATCACAGGGGATCACTGAAGCTTTCTTT. Full variable domain (outside the CDR3, taken from reference TRBV7-9 and TRBJ1-1): DTGVSQNPRHKITKRGQNVTFRCDPISEHNRLYWYRQTLGQGPEFLTYFQNEAQLEKSRLLSDRFSAERPKGSFSTLEIQRTEQGDSAMYLCASSPPSQGITEAFFGQGTRLTVV.

The chain links TRBV10-3 to TRBJ2-5, with 9 nucleotides matching TRBD1. Germline CDR1 is ENHRY and CDR2 is SYGVKD. Trimming at V came to 6 bases and at J to 5 bases, leaving 7 bases not matched to a gene. The CDR3 spans 14 residues. CDR3 in amino acids: CAIRGTGSGETQYF. The CDR3 DNA follows: TGTGCCATCAGGGGGACAGGGTCGGGGGAGACCCAGTACTTC.